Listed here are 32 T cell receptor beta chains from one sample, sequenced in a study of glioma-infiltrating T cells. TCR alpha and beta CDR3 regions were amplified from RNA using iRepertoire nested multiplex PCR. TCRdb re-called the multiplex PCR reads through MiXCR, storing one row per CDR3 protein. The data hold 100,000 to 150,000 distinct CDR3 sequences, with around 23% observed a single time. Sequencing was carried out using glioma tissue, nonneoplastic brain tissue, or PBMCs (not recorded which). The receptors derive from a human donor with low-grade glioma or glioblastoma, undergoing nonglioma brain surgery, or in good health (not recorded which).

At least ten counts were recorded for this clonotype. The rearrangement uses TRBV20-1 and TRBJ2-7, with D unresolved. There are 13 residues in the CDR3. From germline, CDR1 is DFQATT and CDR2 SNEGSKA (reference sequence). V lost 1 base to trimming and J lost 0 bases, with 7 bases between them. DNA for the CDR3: TGCAGTGCTAGAGTGCAGAGCTCCTACGAGCAGTACTTC. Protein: CSARVQSSYEQYF.

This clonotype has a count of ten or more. CDR3 in amino acids: CASSTQGYEQYF. The CDR3 DNA sequence: TGTGCCAGTAGTACGCAGGGTTACGAGCAGTACTTC. J is TRBJ2-7 and V is TRBV19; perhaps TRBD1 as D (5 bases). Germline-derived CDR1 and CDR2 are LNHDA and SQIVND (reference sequence). The germline V and J ends were trimmed by 4 bases and 4 bases, with 8 bases remaining between them. The CDR3 is made up of 12 amino acids.

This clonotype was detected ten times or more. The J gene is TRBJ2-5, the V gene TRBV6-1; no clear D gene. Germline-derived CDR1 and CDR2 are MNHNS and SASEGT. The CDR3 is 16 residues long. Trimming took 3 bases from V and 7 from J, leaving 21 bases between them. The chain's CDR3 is CASSERLSGPAATQYF. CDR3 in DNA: TGTGCCAGCAGTGAGCGTTTATCTGGTCCAGCCGCGACCCAGTACTTC.

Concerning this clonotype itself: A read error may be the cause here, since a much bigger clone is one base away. DNA for the CDR3: TGCAGCGTAGAGGGACTAGTCATCATTTCCTACAATGAGCAGTTCTTC. As protein: CSVEGLVIISYNEQFF. The J gene is TRBJ2-1, the V gene TRBV29-1, with 8 nucleotides matching TRBD2. This CDR3 is 16 amino acids long. Germline assignment: CDR1 SQVTM and CDR2 ANQGSEA. The J segment lost 1 base and the V segment lost 6 bases, leaving 11 bases of the junction unmatched.

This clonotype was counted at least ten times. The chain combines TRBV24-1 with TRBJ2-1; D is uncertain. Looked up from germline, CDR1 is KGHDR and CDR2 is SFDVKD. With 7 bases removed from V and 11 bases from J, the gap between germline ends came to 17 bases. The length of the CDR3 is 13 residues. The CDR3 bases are TGTGCCACCAGGGATAGGGCGGCAGGCAAGCAGTTCTTC. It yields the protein CATRDRAAGKQFF.

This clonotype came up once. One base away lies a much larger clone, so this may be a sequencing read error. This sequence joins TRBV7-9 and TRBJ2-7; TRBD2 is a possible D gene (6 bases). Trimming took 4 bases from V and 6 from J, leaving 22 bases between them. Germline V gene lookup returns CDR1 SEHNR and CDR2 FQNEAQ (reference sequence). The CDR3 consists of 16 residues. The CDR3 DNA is TGTGCCAGCAGCTCTACAATCCTAGCGAGAGCTGGCGAGCAGTACTTC. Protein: CASSSTILARAGEQYF.

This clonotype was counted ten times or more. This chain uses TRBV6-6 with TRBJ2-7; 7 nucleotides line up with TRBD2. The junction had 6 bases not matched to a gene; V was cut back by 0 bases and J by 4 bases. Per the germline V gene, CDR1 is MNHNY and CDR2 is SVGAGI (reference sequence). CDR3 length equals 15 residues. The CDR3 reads CASSYSGGSGYEQYF. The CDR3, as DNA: TGTGCCAGCAGTTACTCGGGCGGGAGTGGGTACGAGCAGTACTTC.

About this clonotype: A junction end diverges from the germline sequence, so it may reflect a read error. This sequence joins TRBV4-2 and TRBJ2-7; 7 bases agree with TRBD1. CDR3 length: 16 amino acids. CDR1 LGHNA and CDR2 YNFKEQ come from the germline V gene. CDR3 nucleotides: TGTGCCAGCAGCCAATTTCGGACAGGCGACTCCTGCGAGCAGTACTTC. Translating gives CASSQFRTGDSCEQYF.

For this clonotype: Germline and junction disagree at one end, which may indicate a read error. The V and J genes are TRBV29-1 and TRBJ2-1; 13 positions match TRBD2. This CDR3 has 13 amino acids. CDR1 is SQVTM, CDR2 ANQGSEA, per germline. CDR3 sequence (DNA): TGCAGCGTGGCGGGACTAGCGGGACATGAGCAGCTCTTC. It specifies CSVAGLAGHEQLF.

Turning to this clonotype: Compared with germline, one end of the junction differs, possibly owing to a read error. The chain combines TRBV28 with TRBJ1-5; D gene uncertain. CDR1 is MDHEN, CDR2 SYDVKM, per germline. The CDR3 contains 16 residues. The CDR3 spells CASESARYCSNQPQHF. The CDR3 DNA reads TGTGCCAGCGAGTCTGCCAGATACTGTAGCAATCAGCCCCAGCACTTT.

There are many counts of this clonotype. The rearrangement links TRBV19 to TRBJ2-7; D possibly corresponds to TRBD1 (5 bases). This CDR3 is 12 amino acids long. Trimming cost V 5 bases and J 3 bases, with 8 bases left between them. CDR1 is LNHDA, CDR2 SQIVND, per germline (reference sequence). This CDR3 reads CASSDSFYEQYF. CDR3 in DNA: TGTGCCAGTAGTGACAGCTTCTACGAGCAGTACTTC. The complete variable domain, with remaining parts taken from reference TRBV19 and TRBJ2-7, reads DGGITQSPKYLFRKEGQNVTLSCEQNLNHDAMYWYRQDPGQGLRLIYYSQIVNDFQKGDIAEGYSVSREKKESFPLTVTSAQKNPTAFYLCASSDSFYEQYFGPGTRLTVT.

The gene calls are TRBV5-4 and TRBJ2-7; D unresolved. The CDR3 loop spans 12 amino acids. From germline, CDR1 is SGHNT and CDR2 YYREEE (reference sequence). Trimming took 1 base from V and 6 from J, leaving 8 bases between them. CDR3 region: CASSLSSTEQYF. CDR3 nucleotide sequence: TGTGCCAGCAGCTTGAGCTCTACCGAGCAGTACTTC.

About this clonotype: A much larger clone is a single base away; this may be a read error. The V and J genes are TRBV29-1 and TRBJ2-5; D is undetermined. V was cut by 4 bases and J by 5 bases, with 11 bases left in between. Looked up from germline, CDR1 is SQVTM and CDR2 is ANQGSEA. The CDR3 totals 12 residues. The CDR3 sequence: CSVAVLTETQYF. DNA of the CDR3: TGCAGCGTTGCTGTACTAACCGAGACCCAGTACTTC.

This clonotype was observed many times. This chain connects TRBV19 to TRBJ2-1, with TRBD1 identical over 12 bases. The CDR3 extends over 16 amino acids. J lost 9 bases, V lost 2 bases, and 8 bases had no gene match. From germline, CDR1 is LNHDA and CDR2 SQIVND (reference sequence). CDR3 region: CASSILVGTGGSEQFF. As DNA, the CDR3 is TGTGCCAGTAGTATACTAGTAGGGACAGGGGGCAGTGAGCAGTTCTTC.

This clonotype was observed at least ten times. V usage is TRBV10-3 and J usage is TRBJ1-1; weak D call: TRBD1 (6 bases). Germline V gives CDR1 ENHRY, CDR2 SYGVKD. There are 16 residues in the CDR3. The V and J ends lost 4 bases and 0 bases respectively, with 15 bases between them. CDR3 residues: CAISGPPTGLNTEAFF. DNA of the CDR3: TGTGCCATCAGTGGCCCCCCAACAGGGTTGAACACTGAAGCTTTCTTT.

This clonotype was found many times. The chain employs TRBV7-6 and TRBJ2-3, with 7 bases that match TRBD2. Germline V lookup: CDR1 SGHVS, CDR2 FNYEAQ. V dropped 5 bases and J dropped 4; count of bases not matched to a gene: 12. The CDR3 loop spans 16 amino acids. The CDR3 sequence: CASSPGLAGGADTQYF. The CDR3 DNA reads TGTGCCAGCAGCCCTGGCTTAGCGGGCGGGGCAGATACGCAGTATTTT.

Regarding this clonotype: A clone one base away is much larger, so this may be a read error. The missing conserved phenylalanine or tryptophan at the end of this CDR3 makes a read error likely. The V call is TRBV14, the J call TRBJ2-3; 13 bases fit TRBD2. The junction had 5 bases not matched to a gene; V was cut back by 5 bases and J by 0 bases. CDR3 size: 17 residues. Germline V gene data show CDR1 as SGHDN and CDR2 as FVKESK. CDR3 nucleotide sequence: TGTGCCAGCAGCATGGGACTAGCGGGATATAGCACAGATACGCAGTATCTT. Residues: CASSMGLAGYSTDTQYL.

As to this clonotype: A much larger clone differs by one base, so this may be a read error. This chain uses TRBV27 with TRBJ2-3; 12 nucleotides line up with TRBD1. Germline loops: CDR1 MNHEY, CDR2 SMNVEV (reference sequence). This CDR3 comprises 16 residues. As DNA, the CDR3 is TGTGCCAGCAGCTCCGGGACAGGGGGCCACACAGGTACGCAGTATTTT. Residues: CASSSGTGGHTGTQYF.

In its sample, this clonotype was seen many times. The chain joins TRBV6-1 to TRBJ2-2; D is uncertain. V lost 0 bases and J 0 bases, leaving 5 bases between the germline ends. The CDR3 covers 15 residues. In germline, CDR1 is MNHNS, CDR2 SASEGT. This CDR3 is CASSEARTNTGELFF. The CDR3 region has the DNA TGTGCCAGCAGTGAAGCTAGGACGAACACCGGGGAGCTGTTTTTT.

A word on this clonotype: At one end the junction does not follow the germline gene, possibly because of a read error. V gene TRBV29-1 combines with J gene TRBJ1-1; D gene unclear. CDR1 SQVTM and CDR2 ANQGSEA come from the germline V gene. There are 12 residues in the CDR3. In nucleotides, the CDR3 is TGCAGCGCCGGCGTAACCAACACTGGAGCTTTCTTT. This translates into CSAGVTNTGAFF.

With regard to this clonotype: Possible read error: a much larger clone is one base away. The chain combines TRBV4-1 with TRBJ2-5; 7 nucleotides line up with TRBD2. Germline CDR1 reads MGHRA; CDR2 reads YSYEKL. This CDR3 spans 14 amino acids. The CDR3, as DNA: TGCACCAGCAGCCAAGAGGGAGCGGGGAAGACCCAGTACTTC. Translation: CTSSQEGAGKTQYF.

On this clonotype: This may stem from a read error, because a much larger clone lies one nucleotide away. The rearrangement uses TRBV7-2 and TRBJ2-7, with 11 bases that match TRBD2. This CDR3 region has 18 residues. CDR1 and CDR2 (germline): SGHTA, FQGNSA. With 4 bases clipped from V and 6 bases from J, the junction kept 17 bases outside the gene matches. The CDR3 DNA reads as TGTGCCAGCAGCTCCTACCCCAATAGCGGGAGGGCGTCGCTCGAGCAGTACTTC. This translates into CASSSYPNSGRASLEQYF.

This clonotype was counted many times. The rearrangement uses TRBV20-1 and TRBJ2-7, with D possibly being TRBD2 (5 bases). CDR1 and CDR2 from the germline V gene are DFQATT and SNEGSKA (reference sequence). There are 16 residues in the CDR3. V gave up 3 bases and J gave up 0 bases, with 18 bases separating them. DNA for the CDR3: TGCAGTGCTAGTAGGGTAGGGCTAGCTCACTCCTACGAGCAGTACTTC. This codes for CSASRVGLAHSYEQYF.

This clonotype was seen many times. CDR3 nucleotides: TGTGCCAGCAGCCGGACAGTCCTTAATGAAAAACTGTTTTTT. This gives the protein CASSRTVLNEKLFF. The chain carries TRBV6-1 and TRBJ1-4; D possibly corresponds to TRBD1 (6 bases). This CDR3 has 14 amino acids. V was clipped by 6 bases and J by 4 bases, with 12 bases between them. Germline-derived CDR1 and CDR2 are MNHNS and SASEGT.

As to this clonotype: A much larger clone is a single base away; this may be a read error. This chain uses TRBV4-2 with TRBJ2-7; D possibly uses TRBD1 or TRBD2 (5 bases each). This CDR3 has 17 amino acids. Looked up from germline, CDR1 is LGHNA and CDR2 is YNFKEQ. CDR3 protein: CASSQSEGLGGSYGQYF. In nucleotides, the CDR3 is TGTGCCAGCAGCCAATCCGAGGGGCTAGGAGGCTCCTACGGGCAGTACTTC.

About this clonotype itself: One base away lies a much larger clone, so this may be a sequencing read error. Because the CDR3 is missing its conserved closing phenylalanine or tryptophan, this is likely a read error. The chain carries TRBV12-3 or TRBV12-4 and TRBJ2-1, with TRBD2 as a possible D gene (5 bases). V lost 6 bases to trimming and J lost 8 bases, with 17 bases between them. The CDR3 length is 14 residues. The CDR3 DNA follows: TGTGCCAGCAGCCAAATGGGCGACGGGGATGAGCAGTTCCTC. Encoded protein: CASSQMGDGDEQFL.

The CDR3 loop is CASSYSGTSAPDEQFF. The CDR3, as DNA: TGTGCCAGCAGTTACAGCGGGACTAGCGCCCCGGATGAGCAGTTCTTC. The V call is TRBV6-2 or TRBV6-3, the J call TRBJ2-1; 10 bases align to TRBD2. This CDR3 comprises 16 residues. Germline CDR1 reads MNHEY; CDR2 reads SVGEGT. After removal of 2 bases from V and 8 bases from J, the junction contained 9 bases not matched to a gene.

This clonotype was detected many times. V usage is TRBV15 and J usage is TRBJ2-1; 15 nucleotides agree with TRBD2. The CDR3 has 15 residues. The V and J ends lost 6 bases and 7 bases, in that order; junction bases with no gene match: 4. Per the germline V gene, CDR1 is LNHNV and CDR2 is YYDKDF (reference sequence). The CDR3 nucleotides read TGTGCCACCAGTAGGACTAGCGGGAGGGAAAATGAGCAGTTCTTC. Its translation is CATSRTSGRENEQFF.

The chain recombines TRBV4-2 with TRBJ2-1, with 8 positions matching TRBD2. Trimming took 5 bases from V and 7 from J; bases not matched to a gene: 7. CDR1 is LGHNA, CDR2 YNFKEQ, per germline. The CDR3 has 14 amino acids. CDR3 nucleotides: TGTGCCAGCAGCACAGCGGGAGCGGTGAATGAGCAGTTCTTC. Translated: CASSTAGAVNEQFF.

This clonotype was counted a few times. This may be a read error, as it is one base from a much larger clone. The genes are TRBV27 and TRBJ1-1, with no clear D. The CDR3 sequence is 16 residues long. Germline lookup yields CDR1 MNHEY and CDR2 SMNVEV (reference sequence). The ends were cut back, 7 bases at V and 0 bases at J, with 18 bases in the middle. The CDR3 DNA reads TGTGCCAGCACAACCTACGATTCGCTCATGAACACTGAAGCTTTCTTT. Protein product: CASTTYDSLMNTEAFF.

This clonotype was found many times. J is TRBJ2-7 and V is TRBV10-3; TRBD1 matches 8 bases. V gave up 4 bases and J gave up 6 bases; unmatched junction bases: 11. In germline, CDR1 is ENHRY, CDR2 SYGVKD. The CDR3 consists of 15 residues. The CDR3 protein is CAISGTGLPGGEQYF. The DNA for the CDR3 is TGTGCCATCAGTGGGACAGGGCTCCCTGGGGGCGAGCAGTACTTC.

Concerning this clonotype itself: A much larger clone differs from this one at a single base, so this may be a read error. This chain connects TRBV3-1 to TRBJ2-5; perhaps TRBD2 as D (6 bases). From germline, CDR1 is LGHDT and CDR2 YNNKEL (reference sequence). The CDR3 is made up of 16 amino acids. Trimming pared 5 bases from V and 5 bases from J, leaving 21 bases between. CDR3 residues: CASSNSSVGGEETQYF. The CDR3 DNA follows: TGTGCCAGCAGCAATTCATCCGTAGGAGGGGAGGAGACCCAGTACTTC.